This T cell receptor beta chain was obtained from a study of blood T cells in healthy people across ages. The V end lost 5 bases, the J end lost 6 bases, and 18 bases lay between the germline ends. The germline CDR1 and CDR2 sequences are DFQATT and SNEGSKA (reference sequence). The CDR3 extends over 14 amino acids. Healthy individuals of Caucasian origin from Russia, aged 6 to 90, served as donors. It was with a sample-barcoded 5' primer and a J-beta primer mix that a second PCR of roughly 7 to 12 cycles was run. All cDNA molecules were each tagged by a template-switch adaptor with 12 random nucleotides. TCRdb used MiXCR to reprocess the 5' RACE reads, holding one entry per CDR3 protein. Of 2 million or so distinct CDR3 sequences listed, about 50% are singletons.

Sequencing was performed on blood. The source is a woman aged 40 to 50 in good health. This chain joins TRBV20-1 and TRBJ2-3; perhaps TRBD2 as D (6 bases). The CDR3 DNA follows: TGCAGTGCTCCCCCCCGCCGGGACTCGGATACGCAGTATTTT. Protein: CSAPPRRDSDTQYF.